This entry features one TCR beta chain sequence. Its target is unknown. TCRdb called the 5' RACE reads again in MiXCR, with one record for every CDR3 protein. The sample carries 500,000 to 600,000 distinct CDR3 sequences, less than 25% recorded once. The data were taken from a study of identical twins. The study's findings and limits: Fewer insertions characterized abundant cord blood beta clonotypes, whereas memory repertoires showed none.

V shed 1 base and J 3 bases; nucleotides not matched to a gene: 5. CDR3 length: 15 amino acids. Germline assignment: CDR1 LNHNV and CDR2 YYDKDF (reference sequence). This sample was shared with a second study, whose subject was T cells expressing NK-cell markers.

The specimen sequenced was CD4+ T cells sorted from blood. The TCR comes from a woman aged 18-30 years in good health. The gene calls are TRBV15 and TRBJ2-7; 8 positions agree with TRBD2. This chain's CDR3 is CATSRGTGTSYEQYF. CDR3 DNA: TGTGCCACCAGCAGAGGAACCGGGACTAGCTACGAGCAGTACTTC.